Reported below is one TCR beta chain. Its target is unknown. The CDR3 has 14 amino acids. Germline V gene lookup returns CDR1 LNHDA and CDR2 SQIVND (reference sequence). The V end was cut by 6 bases, the J end by 3 bases, with 14 bases between. This entry comes from a study of vaccination and CD4 T cells after COVID-19. Study details: The stimulus for the cells was overlapping spike peptides derived from SARS-CoV-2, HCoV-NL63, HCoV-OC43 and HCoV-229E.

Noted treatment: approximately 9-day PBMC culture with coronavirus spike peptide pools or control peptides (ViraFEST assay). The unexposed donor gave CD4+ T cells before the COVID-19 pandemic (2011-2018). Cultured CD4+ T-cell DNA underwent Oncomine TCR Beta short-read sequencing. TCRdb re-called the PCR reads with MiXCR, one entry per CDR3 protein. The sample shows about 10,000 distinct CDR3 sequences, almost 50% of them seen only once. The specimen sequenced was CD4+ T cells from blood, cultured in vitro. This chain joins TRBV19 and TRBJ2-5, with D perhaps TRBD2 (5 bases). The source is a human donor in good health. CDR3 DNA: TGTGCCAGTAGGAGGGCATCCATGGAAGAGACCCAGTACTTC. This translates into CASRRASMEETQYF.